This T cell receptor beta chain comes out of a study of Graves' ophthalmopathy and Graves' hyperthyroidism. Other autoimmune diseases, uncontrolled infections, pregnancy and lactation each led to patient exclusion. Clinical symptoms, serum thyroxine, TRAb, thyroid ultrasound and orbital computed tomography determined diagnosis. Study outcomes and limitations: Using a 13-signature model, the authors split ophthalmopathy from stable hyperthyroidism, with under 90% sensitivity and approximately 80% specificity.

This CDR3 has 15 amino acids. Germline CDR1 is ENHRY and CDR2 is SYGVKD. Deletions cut 0 bases from V and 2 bases from J, with 8 bases between. This clonotype has at least ten counts. Its antigen is unidentified. The TCR beta CDR3 regions underwent amplification from RNA transcripts. First-round RT-PCR used HTBI primers; second-round multiplex PCR followed. One entry per CDR3 protein results from TCRdb running MiXCR on the multiplex PCR reads. The table lists 400,000 to 450,000 distinct CDR3 sequences, more than 20% of them singletons. Specimen: peripheral blood. The V and J genes are TRBV10-3 and TRBJ1-3, with unresolved D. The TCR sequence derives from a woman aged 18-29 years with stable Graves' hyperthyroidism. The CDR3 sequence is CAISESAMPGNTIYF. The CDR3 region has the DNA TGTGCCATCAGTGAGTCGGCCATGCCTGGAAACACCATATATTTT.